These 21 T cell receptor beta chains were all obtained from the same sample, sequenced in a study of shared clonotypes between healthy human individuals. Assay used: immunoSEQ multiplex PCR; TCRdb lists only in-frame clones, some missing. Of about 530,000 clones in the sample, about 95% were seen once. Sample: naive CD4+ T cells sorted from blood. The subset is: CD45RA+ positively selected. The receptors come from a woman aged 25-40 years in good health.

The CDR3 spells CASSLARGNEKLFF. The CDR3 nucleotides read TGCGCCAGCAGCTTGGCCCGGGGTAATGAAAAACTGTTTTTT. V is TRBV5-1 and J is TRBJ1-4; D unclear. The CDR3 length is 14 residues. The germline V and J ends were trimmed by 0 bases and 4 bases, with 7 bases remaining between them. CDR1 is SGHRS, CDR2 YFSETQ, per germline.

V and J are TRBV7-9 and TRBJ1-4, with TRBD1 as a possible D gene (6 bases). CDR1 SEHNR and CDR2 FQNEAQ come from the germline V gene (reference sequence). This CDR3 region has 16 residues. Trimming cost V 4 bases and J 1 base, with 13 bases left between them. The CDR3 DNA reads TGTGCCAGCAGCTCTTCCGAGGGGGGAACTAATGAAAAACTGTTTTTT. Its protein is CASSSSEGGTNEKLFF.

The sample holds one count of this clone. The chain employs TRBV4-2 and TRBJ2-3; maybe TRBD1 (6 bases). Trimming took 0 bases from V and 0 from J, leaving 13 bases between them. From germline, CDR1 is LGHNA and CDR2 YNFKEQ. The CDR3 runs to 17 residues. The CDR3 sequence is CASSQDKGTTSTDTQYF. CDR3 in DNA: TGTGCCAGCAGCCAAGATAAAGGGACAACTAGCACAGATACGCAGTATTTT.

J is TRBJ2-1 and V is TRBV4-2; 8 positions agree with TRBD1. J lost 0 bases, V lost 3 bases, and 4 bases had no gene match. The CDR3 is made up of 16 amino acids. CDR1 LGHNA and CDR2 YNFKEQ come from the germline V gene. The CDR3 protein is CASSQPQGASYNEQFF. The CDR3 nucleotides are TGTGCCAGCAGCCAGCCGCAGGGGGCCTCCTACAATGAGCAGTTCTTC.

The chain links TRBV21-1 to TRBJ1-5; the D segment call TRBD1 is taken from the table without a DNA check. TRBV21-1 is reported as a pseudogene. This CDR3 is built from 14 residues. This CDR3 reads CGSQPGQQSQPQHF. CDR3 sequence (DNA): TGTGGCTCTCAGCCGGGACAACAATCTCAGCCCCAGCATTTT.

The chain links TRBV10-2 to TRBJ1-5; no clear D gene. V lost 5 bases to trimming and J lost 4 bases, with 12 bases between them. This CDR3 is 14 amino acids long. CDR1 and CDR2 (germline): WSHSY, SAAADI. CDR3 sequence reads: CASSPRASNQPQHF. The CDR3 bases are TGCGCCAGCAGTCCAAGGGCAAGTAATCAGCCCCAGCATTTT.

The chain employs TRBV28 and TRBJ2-7; a weak D match, TRBD1 (5 bases). This CDR3 spans 12 amino acids. Per germline, CDR1 MDHEN and CDR2 SYDVKM. The V and J ends lost 2 bases and 7 bases respectively, with 9 bases between them. The DNA of the CDR3 is TGTGCCAGCAGTTTAACGCAGGGAGAGCAGTACTTC. This translates into CASSLTQGEQYF.

V is TRBV9 and J is TRBJ2-5, with 7 nucleotides matching TRBD1. Gene TRBJ2-7 matches the end of the DNA better, so the J call may be wrong. Germline lookup yields CDR1 SGDLS and CDR2 YYNGEE. This CDR3 is 14 amino acids long. The CDR3 region is CASSPRTGISEQYF. The CDR3 nucleotides are TGTGCCAGCAGCCCGCGGACAGGTATAAGCGAGCAGTACTTC.

As regards this clone: Other DNA sequences in the sample encode the same CDR3. J is TRBJ2-3 and V is TRBV2, with 7 bases fitting TRBD1. There are 14 residues in the CDR3. The J segment lost 0 bases and the V segment lost 5 bases, leaving 2 bases of the junction unmatched. Germline assignment: CDR1 SNHLY and CDR2 FYNNEI. The CDR3 region has the DNA TGTGCCAGCAGTCGGACAGGAAGCACAGATACGCAGTATTTT. Its translation: CASSRTGSTDTQYF.

V usage is TRBV6-5 and J usage is TRBJ2-1; D not resolved. CDR3 length: 13 residues. The germline gives CDR1 MNHEY, CDR2 SVGAGI. The germline V and J ends were trimmed by 0 bases and 12 bases, with 12 bases remaining between them. The DNA of the CDR3 is TGTGCCAGCAGTTACTCCTCACCTGATCGGCAGTTCTTC. This gives the protein CASSYSSPDRQFF.

The V and J genes are TRBV5-1 and TRBJ1-4; D is perhaps TRBD1 (5 bases). Germline CDR1 and CDR2: SGHRS and YFSETQ. The CDR3 covers 14 residues. V was trimmed by 2 bases and J by 7 bases, leaving 12 bases between them. The DNA for the CDR3 is TGCGCCAGCAGCTTCCGGTCGGGGGGTGAAAAACTGTTTTTT. Its protein is CASSFRSGGEKLFF.

Notes on this clone: The junction differs from germline at one of its ends, possibly a read error. The genes are TRBV7-2 and TRBJ1-1; D remains unclear. The CDR3 is made up of 11 amino acids. Germline loops: CDR1 SGHTA, CDR2 FQGNSA. The CDR3 DNA reads TGTGCCAGCAGCACAAACATTGAAGCTTTCTTT. It yields the protein CASSTNIEAFF.

The chain couples TRBV19 to TRBJ2-7, with 8 nucleotides matching TRBD1. The CDR3 covers 15 residues. The V gene's germline CDR1 is LNHDA and CDR2 SQIVND (reference sequence). V dropped 8 bases and J dropped 0; count of bases not matched to a gene: 9. The CDR3: CASAEGGTGSYEQYF. The CDR3 coding sequence is TGTGCCAGTGCCGAAGGGGGGACAGGCTCCTACGAGCAGTACTTC.

The chain joins TRBV28 to TRBJ1-2; D gene ambiguous. Trimming removed 10 bases from V and 8 bases from J, with 17 bases in between. Germline V lookup: CDR1 MDHEN, CDR2 SYDVKM. The CDR3 has 12 amino acids. For the CDR3, the DNA is TGTGCCATATATCAAACTGGGGAGGGCTACACCTTC. Its translation: CAIYQTGEGYTF.

The chain links TRBV7-9 to TRBJ2-3; D gene uncertain. Germline lookup yields CDR1 SEHNR and CDR2 FQNEAQ (reference sequence). CDR3 length: 15 amino acids. Between the trimmed V and J ends, which lost 2 bases and 0 bases, there was a span of 9 bases. The CDR3 bases are TGTGCCAGCAGCTTAACCCTGACGAGCACAGATACGCAGTATTTT. As protein: CASSLTLTSTDTQYF. Drawing the rest from reference TRBV7-9 and TRBJ2-3, the complete variable domain is DTGVSQNPRHKITKRGQNVTFRCDPISEHNRLYWYRQTLGQGPEFLTYFQNEAQLEKSRLLSDRFSAERPKGSFSTLEIQRTEQGDSAMYLCASSLTLTSTDTQYFGPGTRLTVL.

This clone has only one observation. The chain carries TRBV9 and TRBJ2-2; D unclear. The CDR3 spans 16 residues. Trimming stripped 3 bases from V and 2 bases from J, with 14 bases between. Germline V gene sequence: CDR1 SGDLS, CDR2 YYNGEE. CDR3 bases: TGTGCCAGCAGCGCCAAAGTAAGGGCAAACACCGGGGAGCTGTTTTTT. It encodes CASSAKVRANTGELFF.

This clone was seen once. V usage is TRBV5-1 and J usage is TRBJ2-2; D ambiguous. Trimming pared 2 bases from V and 7 bases from J, leaving 12 bases between. The germline gives CDR1 SGHRS, CDR2 YFSETQ. The CDR3 extends over 14 amino acids. CDR3 sequence (DNA): TGCGCCAGCAGCTTCGAGTTCCGAGGCGGGGAGCTGTTTTTT. It yields the protein CASSFEFRGGELFF.

The table lists this clone with a few counts. V and J are TRBV30 and TRBJ1-1; D is undetermined. The germline V and J ends were trimmed by 0 bases and 2 bases, with 10 bases remaining between them. The V gene's germline CDR1 is GTSNPN and CDR2 SVGIG (reference sequence). This CDR3 is built from 14 residues. CDR3 sequence reads: CAWSVLSVNTEAFF. The DNA for the CDR3 is TGTGCCTGGAGTGTACTGTCGGTCAACACTGAAGCTTTCTTT.

V gene TRBV2 combines with J gene TRBJ2-5; a possible D gene is TRBD1 (6 bases). Trimming took off 5 bases at V and 11 bases at J, with 24 bases between the two ends. Germline values: CDR1 SNHLY, CDR2 FYNNEI. This CDR3 has 15 amino acids. The CDR3 reads CASSPRTVPLRGQYF. CDR3 nucleotides: TGTGCCAGCAGTCCCCGGACAGTTCCCCTACGAGGGCAGTACTTC. Full variable domain (remainder filled in from reference TRBV2 and TRBJ2-5): EPEVTQTPSHQVTQMGQEVILRCVPISNHLYFYWYRQILGQKVEFLVSFYNNEISEKSEIFDDQFSVERPDGSNFTLKIRSTKLEDSAMYFCASSPRTVPLRGQYFGPGTRLLVL.

This clone has only one observation. This chain uses TRBV19 with TRBJ2-3, with 7 bases matching TRBD1. This CDR3 has 13 amino acids. J gave up 3 bases and V 9 bases, and 6 bases lay outside the gene matches. Looked up from germline, CDR1 is LNHDA and CDR2 is SQIVND (reference sequence). The CDR3 is CASASQGTDTQYF. For the CDR3, the DNA is TGTGCCAGCGCCTCACAGGGGACAGATACGCAGTATTTT.

In DNA, the CDR3 is TGTGCCATACCGACAGGGGGCGGCGGCTACACCTTC. It yields the protein CAIPTGGGGYTF. The chain combines TRBV10-3 with TRBJ1-2; 10 nucleotides agree with TRBD1. Germline CDR1 and CDR2: ENHRY and SYGVKD. The CDR3 is 12 residues long. After removal of 9 bases from V and 8 bases from J, the junction contained 6 bases not matched to a gene.